The T cell receptor (beta chain) under discussion was sequenced for a study of OX40 agonist ivuxolimab in advanced cancers. Study information: At 65% to 85% male, the cohort had a mean age of roughly 60 years, ranging from about 23 to 80.

Profiling relied on immunoSEQ multiplex PCR, and the TCRdb table lists in-frame clones only, not all of them. This table has some 63,000 clones, 80% to 85% appearing once. As to this clone: Antigen unknown.

V shed 5 bases, J shed 2 bases, and the junction held 9 bases outside the gene matches. The germline V gene encodes CDR1 LNHDA and CDR2 SQIVND (reference sequence). There are 16 residues in the CDR3. Study-level points and caveats: No antigen was identified for the clonally expanded peripheral T cells.

The sequencing used CD4+ or CD8+ T cells sorted from blood, collected in a trial of the OX40 agonist ivuxolimab. The rearrangement joins TRBV19 to TRBJ2-1; 7 nucleotides align to TRBD2. The clonotype originates from an adult with an advanced solid tumor such as melanoma, head and neck, liver or kidney cancer. CDR3 DNA sequence: TGTGCCAGTAGTGGAAGAGTAGCGGGTGCCTACAATGAGCAGTTCTTC. The encoded protein is CASSGRVAGAYNEQFF.